This TCR beta chain was sequenced during a study of beta chain features in type 1 diabetes. J lost 3 bases, V lost 5 bases, and 14 bases had no gene match. The CDR3 has 17 amino acids. CDR1 and CDR2 (germline): SGHVT, SQSDAQ. Ten or more counts support this clone. Every isolated RNA sample was fully reverse transcribed, so sequencing captured expressed TCRB transcripts. The assay was immunoSEQ multiplex PCR, and TCRdb's table has in-frame clones only and misses some. The sample shows around 300,000 clones, 11% to 15% of them seen only once. The TCR comes from a man younger than 40 in good health. The chain combines TRBV7-4 with TRBJ2-5; 8 nucleotides match TRBD2. The sample comprised central memory CD4+ T cells from blood. CDR3 in DNA: TGTGCCAGCAGCCGCGGGTCCTCCGGGGGGGCTAAAGAGACCCAGTACTTC. Its protein product is CASSRGSSGGAKETQYF.